The rows below give T cell receptor beta chains drawn from one sample of a study of post-analysis software for immune sequencing data. TCRdb fed the PCR reads into MiXCR, producing one record per CDR3 protein. The data contain about 770,000 distinct CDR3 sequences, just over 45% of them singletons. Material for sequencing was blood. The receptors shown here come from a girl aged 10 to 17 with multiple sclerosis. The CDR3 runs from the conserved cysteine through the conserved F or W. A D gene is named only where the DNA matches it firmly. Clone size is shown for a subset of rows, as once, few, many or a class of expanded clone.

NA	NA	TRBV29-1	TRBJ1-2	CSVDVEQGRGNYGYTF	TGCAGCGTTGATGTGGAACAGGGACGGGGGAACTATGGCTACACCTTC
few	TRBD2	TRBV10-3	TRBJ2-7	CAISGTSGSISYEQYF	TGTGCCATCAGCGGGACTAGCGGGAGTATCTCCTACGAGCAGTACTTC
few	TRBD1	TRBV10-3	TRBJ1-5	CAISEKGAEGQPQHF	TGTGCCATCAGTGAGAAGGGGGCCGAGGGTCAGCCCCAGCATTTT
once	NA	TRBV2	TRBJ2-7	CASRRRDPHEQYF	TGTGCCAGCAGACGACGGGACCCCCACGAGCAGTACTTC
NA	TRBD2	TRBV10-3	TRBJ2-5	CAISELGLAGETQYF	TGTGCCATCAGTGAGCTGGGGCTAGCGGGAGAGACCCAGTACTTC
NA	TRBD1	TRBV5-1	TRBJ2-3	CASSSNRDRGSGTQYF	TGCGCCAGCAGCTCAAATCGGGACAGGGGATCGGGGACGCAGTATTTT
NA	NA	TRBV25-1	TRBJ2-7	CASRGGQAPPYEQYF	TGTGCCAGCCGTGGAGGGCAGGCCCCACCCTACGAGCAGTACTTC
NA	NA	TRBV5-6	TRBJ2-5	CASSFLQATEIQYF	TGTGCCAGCAGCTTCCTACAGGCCACGGAGATCCAGTACTTC
NA	TRBD2	TRBV27	TRBJ2-7	CASRLAAPGTSGSHEQYF	TGTGCCAGCAGGCTGGCGGCCCCCGGGACTAGCGGGAGTCACGAGCAGTACTTC
NA	NA	TRBV9	TRBJ1-6	CAGSVGTSYNSPLHF	TGTGCCGGCAGCGTCGGGACCTCCTATAATTCACCCCTCCACTTT
NA	NA	TRBV20-1	TRBJ2-6	CSAREPTLSGANVLTF	TGCAGTGCTAGAGAACCGACTCTCTCTGGGGCCAACGTCCTGACTTTC
NA	NA	TRBV20-1	TRBJ2-7	CSARGVNSYNEQYF	TGCAGTGCTAGAGGGGTGAACTCCTACAATGAGCAGTACTTC
NA	TRBD2	TRBV20-1	TRBJ2-1	CSARDQASGSEQFF	TGCAGTGCTAGAGATCAAGCTAGCGGGAGTGAGCAGTTCTTC
few	TRBD2	TRBV2	TRBJ2-3	CASSVGASGSGDTQYF	TGTGCCAGCAGTGTCGGGGCTAGCGGGAGCGGAGATACGCAGTATTTT
NA	TRBD2	TRBV7-2	TRBJ2-1	CASRFRTSGVYNEQFF	TGTGCCAGCAGGTTTCGGACTAGCGGGGTATACAATGAGCAGTTCTTC
NA	NA	TRBV10-3	TRBJ2-5	CAISESRGKETQYF	TGTGCCATCAGTGAGTCGAGGGGAAAAGAGACCCAGTACTTC
NA	TRBD1	TRBV5-6	TRBJ1-2	CASSPGRGPHYGYTF	TGTGCCAGCAGCCCCGGTAGGGGGCCCCACTATGGCTACACCTTC
NA	TRBD2	TRBV12-3/TRBV12-4	TRBJ2-3	CASRLAPRETDTQYF	TGTGCCAGCAGACTAGCGCCCCGGGAGACAGATACGCAGTATTTT
NA	TRBD2	TRBV3-1	TRBJ2-5	CASSQRPLGLASQETQYF	TGTGCCAGCAGCCAAAGGCCATTAGGACTAGCGAGCCAAGAGACCCAGTACTTC
few	NA	TRBV7-9	TRBJ2-7	CASSGSEGTPSTGYEQYF	TGTGCCAGCAGCGGATCGGAGGGGACTCCATCAACCGGCTACGAGCAGTACTTC
once	TRBD1	TRBV6-2/TRBV6-3	TRBJ2-7	CASSLRDRGLHEQYF	TGTGCCAGCAGTCTCCGGGACAGGGGGCTACACGAGCAGTACTTC
NA	NA	TRBV5-6	TRBJ2-1	CAIHGGKWNEQFF	TGTGCCATACACGGGGGAAAGTGGAATGAGCAGTTCTTC
NA	NA	TRBV5-1	TRBJ2-3	CASSPGVGDTQYF	TGCGCCAGCAGCCCGGGGGTCGGAGATACGCAGTATTTT
NA	TRBD2	TRBV3-1	TRBJ2-3	CASSQALAGTTLTTDTQYF	TGTGCCAGCAGCCAAGCACTAGCGGGGACCACACTAACCACAGATACGCAGTATTTT
NA	NA	TRBV7-8	TRBJ2-7	CASSHRDPDLSEQYF	TGTGCCAGCAGCCACCGGGACCCAGACCTGAGCGAGCAGTACTTC
few	NA	TRBV12-3/TRBV12-4	TRBJ2-7	CASSLQLSSYEQYF	TGTGCCAGCAGTCTACAATTGAGCTCCTACGAGCAGTACTTC
NA	TRBD2	TRBV20-1	TRBJ2-7	CSARVRAGDEQYF	TGCAGTGCTAGAGTGCGAGCGGGAGACGAGCAGTACTTC
NA	TRBD1	TRBV29-1	TRBJ2-2	CSTTGGDGVAGELFF	TGCAGCACGACAGGGGGCGACGGAGTTGCCGGGGAGCTGTTTTTT
NA	NA	TRBV27	TRBJ2-7	CASSFPVGGGPFNEQYF	TGTGCCAGCAGTTTCCCTGTAGGGGGAGGGCCTTTCAATGAGCAGTACTTC
few	NA	TRBV20-1	TRBJ2-6	CSARSPGANVLTF	TGCAGCGCCCGATCGCCTGGGGCCAACGTCCTGACTTTC
NA	TRBD1	TRBV10-3	TRBJ2-1	CAISSGTGEYNEQFF	TGTGCCATCAGTTCCGGGACAGGGGAATACAATGAGCAGTTCTTC
NA	TRBD2	TRBV6-6	TRBJ2-7	CASSYQAGGGEQYF	TGTGCCAGCAGTTACCAAGCGGGAGGGGGCGAGCAGTACTTC
NA	NA	TRBV20-1	TRBJ1-1	CSARQAKTKYTEAFF	TGCAGTGCAAGGCAGGCCAAGACTAAATACACTGAAGCTTTCTTT
NA	TRBD2	TRBV28	TRBJ2-7	CASSWASGSGYEQYF	TGTGCCAGCAGTTGGGCTAGCGGGTCCGGCTACGAGCAGTACTTC
NA	TRBD1	TRBV15	TRBJ2-4	CATSSSTGLGSKNIQYF	TGTGCCACCAGCTCATCGACAGGGCTTGGGTCCAAAAACATTCAGTACTTC
NA	NA	TRBV10-3	TRBJ2-7	CATGDSYEQYF	TGTGCCACGGGGGACAGCTACGAGCAGTACTTC
few	NA	TRBV20-1	TRBJ2-7	CSARAGIHYEQYF	TGCAGTGCTAGAGCAGGGATACACTACGAGCAGTACTTC